Listed below are T cell receptor beta chains from one sample, sequenced in a study of T cell responses to AZD1222 COVID-19 vaccine. The assay was immunoSEQ multiplex PCR, and TCRdb's table has in-frame clones only and misses some. The table has some 110,000 clones, over 75% seen once. Source: peripheral blood, taken on day 0 of MenACWY control vaccination. These receptors all come from an adult in good health. Each CDR3 is given with its conserved first and last residue. The D gene is left open where the match is weak. Size tells how often a clone was seen (once, few, many) or the class of an expanded clone, and some rows leave it out.

clone_size,v_call,j_call,d_call,cdr3_aa,cdr3_nt
NA,TRBV15,TRBJ1-2,TRBD1,CATSRGGTGITGYTF,TGTGCCACCAGCAGAGGAGGGACAGGGATAACTGGCTACACCTTC
NA,TRBV4-2,TRBJ1-2,NA,CASSPLGGDTYGYTF,TGTGCCAGCAGCCCGCTGGGGGGGGATACCTATGGCTACACCTTC
NA,TRBV7-9,TRBJ1-2,NA,CASSLNRVHYGYTF,TGTGCCAGCAGCTTAAACAGGGTGCACTATGGCTACACCTTC
NA,TRBV29-1,TRBJ1-2,NA,CSVDAGDGYTF,TGCAGCGTTGACGCTGGGGATGGCTACACCTTC
NA,TRBV3-1/TRBV3-2,TRBJ1-1,NA,CASSQIENTEAFF,TGTGCCAGCAGCCAAATAGAGAACACTGAAGCTTTCTTT
NA,TRBV27,TRBJ2-3,NA,CASSLEPTDTQYF,TGTGCCAGCAGTTTGGAGCCCACAGATACGCAGTATTTT
NA,TRBV19,TRBJ2-7,TRBD1,CASSTGGRNEQYF,TGTGCCAGTTCGACAGGGGGCAGGAACGAGCAGTACTTC
few,TRBV28,TRBJ1-2,NA,CASSRPGINYGYTF,TGTGCCAGCAGTCGTCCAGGGATAAACTATGGCTACACCTTC
few,TRBV28,TRBJ1-6,NA,CATVRGASNSPLHF,TGTGCCACCGTCCGCGGGGCGTCTAATTCACCCCTCCACTTT
NA,TRBV2,TRBJ1-5,TRBD1,CASSPTGTGGIRHF,TGTGCCAGCAGTCCTACCGGGACAGGAGGGATCCGGCATTTT